A selection of T cell receptor beta chains follows, all from one sample in a study of T-cell reconstitution after alpha-beta-depleted transplantation in children. TCRdb fed the PCR reads into MiXCR, producing one record per CDR3 protein. The repertoire consists of 550,000 to 800,000 distinct CDR3 sequences, with around 13% occurring once and the leading ten covering 0.79%. The material sequenced was PBMCs, taken before TCRalphabeta/CD19-depleted stem cell transplant. These receptors were obtained from a girl aged 2 to 9 with congenital amegakaryocytic thrombocytopenia, due to receive a stem cell transplant. CDR3s include the opening cysteine and the closing phenylalanine or tryptophan. Each record gives: CDR3 DNA, CDR3 protein, V gene, J gene, D gene, clone size. D genes are given only for firm matches. Size values are once, few and many counts, or a class for expanded clones, and some rows have none.

TGTGCCAGCAGCTTGGCGTTAGTAACAGATACGCAGTATTTT,CASSLALVTDTQYF,TRBV7-9,TRBJ2-3,-,many
TGTGCCAGCAGACGGACCACCCGCGGCGAGCAGTACTTC,CASRRTTRGEQYF,TRBV7-9,TRBJ2-7,-,few
TGCGCCAGCAGCCCGACAGGGTTGCATTCACCCCTCCACTTT,CASSPTGLHSPLHF,TRBV5-1,TRBJ1-6,TRBD1,few
TGTGCCAGCAGCTTCCGAGCGGACAGCATGTACGAGCAGTACTTC,CASSFRADSMYEQYF,TRBV7-9,TRBJ2-7,-,few
TGCGCCAGCCCCAGAAGGTTAGGGTCCCACGAGCAGTACTTC,CASPRRLGSHEQYF,TRBV23-1,TRBJ2-7,-,-
TGCGCCAGCAGCTTGGGTGACACACAAGAGACCCAGTACTTC,CASSLGDTQETQYF,TRBV5-1,TRBJ2-5,-,many
TGTGCCATCAGTATGGGCACGACGAACACTGAAGCTTTCTTT,CAISMGTTNTEAFF,TRBV10-3,TRBJ1-1,-,-
TGCAGTGCTCCCACCGGGACAGGGCGGCAGTTCTTC,CSAPTGTGRQFF,TRBV20-1,TRBJ2-1,TRBD1,few
TGCAGTGCGGGGGACAGAGTGCCAGATACGCAGTATTTT,CSAGDRVPDTQYF,TRBV20-1,TRBJ2-3,TRBD1,-
TGTGCCAGCAGCCAAGTAGGACTAGCTGGGACGCAGTATTTT,CASSQVGLAGTQYF,TRBV14,TRBJ2-3,TRBD2,many
TGCAGCGTCCTAAGGGCGCCAATTCAAGAGACCCAGTACTTC,CSVLRAPIQETQYF,TRBV29-1,TRBJ2-5,-,few
TGTGCCAGCACCAACCCCCGGGAAGAAGGCTTCGATACGCAGTATTTT,CASTNPREEGFDTQYF,TRBV7-8,TRBJ2-3,-,few
TGTGCCAGCAGTCCTGGACGGCTTTATCTACCCCTCCACTTT,CASSPGRLYLPLHF,TRBV14,TRBJ1-6,-,-
TGTGCCACCCGAGGACTCGGCTACAATGAGCAGTTCTTC,CATRGLGYNEQFF,TRBV15,TRBJ2-1,-,few
TGTGCCAGCAGTCCCACACCCGGGGAGACCCAGTACTTC,CASSPTPGETQYF,TRBV12-3/TRBV12-4,TRBJ2-5,-,few
TGCGCCAGCAGCTTGGACCCGGAAAGCAATCAGCCCCAGCATTTT,CASSLDPESNQPQHF,TRBV5-1,TRBJ1-5,-,many
TGCAGTGCCGTGGACAGGCTAAACACCTTC,CSAVDRLNTF,TRBV20-1,TRBJ1-2,TRBD1,many
TGCAGTGCTAGAGTCGTGCAGGCCAACGACTACGAGCAGTACTTC,CSARVVQANDYEQYF,TRBV20-1,TRBJ2-7,-,-
TGCGCCAGCAGCAGCGACCAGGGGACAGGGTCGTTGAATGAGCAGTTCTTC,CASSSDQGTGSLNEQFF,TRBV5-1,TRBJ2-1,TRBD1,many
TGCGCCAGCAGCCAAGTCCGGGATACGCAGTATTTT,CASSQVRDTQYF,TRBV4-1,TRBJ2-3,-,-
TGTGCCACCAGCAGACCAAAATGGACTAGCAGTCAGACCCAGTACTTC,CATSRPKWTSSQTQYF,TRBV15,TRBJ2-5,TRBD2,many
TGCAGCGGAGTCCCCCTAGCGGGAGTAACCGGGGAGCTGTTTTTT,CSGVPLAGVTGELFF,TRBV20-1,TRBJ2-2,TRBD2,-
TGCAGTGCCCTAGGACTAGCGATAGAGACTAGCACAGATACGCAGTATTTT,CSALGLAIETSTDTQYF,TRBV20-1,TRBJ2-3,TRBD2,many
TGTGCCAGCAGCCCCCGTCGGGCAGATCCCTTTGGCTACACCTTC,CASSPRRADPFGYTF,TRBV6-1,TRBJ1-2,-,few
TGTGCCAGCAGTACAGGGGGGACGACAGATACGCAGTATTTT,CASSTGGTTDTQYF,TRBV6-1,TRBJ2-3,TRBD1,many
TGTGCCAGCAGTTTAGCGTCCCACCCAGAGACCCAGTACTTC,CASSLASHPETQYF,TRBV12-3/TRBV12-4,TRBJ2-5,-,many
TGTGCCAGCAGGCAGGGTTTTGCAGATACGCAGTATTTT,CASRQGFADTQYF,TRBV11-2,TRBJ2-3,-,many
TGCGCCAGCAGCTTCCTAGCGGGGTCCTACGAGCAGTACTTC,CASSFLAGSYEQYF,TRBV5-1,TRBJ2-7,TRBD2,many
TGTGCCAGCACCACCTCGGGATTAGCCAAAAACATTCAGTACTTC,CASTTSGLAKNIQYF,TRBV6-1,TRBJ2-4,-,-
TGTGCCTGGATTAGAGGGACCGGGGAGCTGTTTTTT,CAWIRGTGELFF,TRBV30,TRBJ2-2,-,-
TGTGCCAGCAGAGGCAGGGGACCTTCCTACGAGCAGTACTTC,CASRGRGPSYEQYF,TRBV2,TRBJ2-7,-,-
TGCAGCCCCTGGGACAGACCTAACACTGAAGCTTTCTTT,CSPWDRPNTEAFF,TRBV29-1,TRBJ1-1,TRBD1,many
TGCGCCAGCAGCTTGAATGTGGGGGGTAGACCTGAAAAACTGTTTTTT,CASSLNVGGRPEKLFF,TRBV5-1,TRBJ1-4,-,many
TGTGCCAGCAGCTCCTCCGGGACCCTGAACGTCCTGACTTTC,CASSSSGTLNVLTF,TRBV7-9,TRBJ2-6,-,few
TGCAGTGCTAGAGGGAGGACTAGCGGTCGTTCATACACAGATACGCAGTCTTTT,CSARGRTSGRSYTDTQSF,TRBV20-1,TRBJ2-3,TRBD2,-
TGTGCCAGCAGCTTAGGGGGTGGCGGGGCGTTGAACAATGAGCAGTTCTTC,CASSLGGGGALNNEQFF,TRBV7-2,TRBJ2-1,-,few
TGCAGTGCTTCAGGGGGGGGCTACTACGAGCAGTACTTC,CSASGGGYYEQYF,TRBV20-1,TRBJ2-7,-,-
TGCAGTGCTTTCTCTGGAAACACCATATATTTT,CSAFSGNTIYF,TRBV20-1,TRBJ1-3,-,many
TGTGCCAGCAGTTCTTTAGCGGGAGGGCCGAAAAGGTATGAGCAGTTCTTC,CASSSLAGGPKRYEQFF,TRBV7-2,TRBJ2-1,TRBD2,many
TGCGCCAGCAGCTTGGTATGGGGGCATGAGCAGTTCTTC,CASSLVWGHEQFF,TRBV5-1,TRBJ2-1,-,many
TGTGCCAGCAGTTACGTTGGTCAGGGAGGGTTCTACGAGCAGTACTTC,CASSYVGQGGFYEQYF,TRBV6-5,TRBJ2-7,TRBD2,many
TGTGCCAGCAGTGTCGGGCCTTACAATGAGCAGTTCTTC,CASSVGPYNEQFF,TRBV12-3/TRBV12-4,TRBJ2-1,-,many
TGTGCCAGCACCTCAGGGTGGGACGCCCGCTCTGGGGCCAACGTCCTGACTTTC,CASTSGWDARSGANVLTF,TRBV28,TRBJ2-6,-,many
TGCGCCAGCAGCAGGGACGGGCTCTTAAGCTCCTACGAGCAGTACTTC,CASSRDGLLSSYEQYF,TRBV5-1,TRBJ2-7,-,many
TGTGCTAGTGGTTTCAGTACGCCCATGGACGAGCAGTACTTC,CASGFSTPMDEQYF,TRBV12-5,TRBJ2-7,-,many